The present T cell receptor (beta chain) was sequenced within a study of Ad26.COV2.S vaccination and SARS-CoV-2 variants. Trimming removed 6 bases from V and 1 base from J, with 16 bases in between. Germline CDR1 is SGHNT and CDR2 is YYREEE (reference sequence). The CDR3 length is 15 residues. Libraries were prepared by immunoSEQ multiplex PCR; TCRdb keeps only in-frame clonotypes and omits some of them. The sample includes 300,000 to 400,000 clones, about 85% of them seen just once. Treatment reported: about 20 received Ad26.COV2.S at low or high dose, single or two shots; 5 received placebo; per-sample allocation not given. All samples were drawn on day 63, counting from the first vaccine or placebo injection.

The chain employs TRBV5-4 and TRBJ2-5; unclear D gene. The origin of this receptor is a person aged 18-60 years who received the Ad26.COV2.S COVID-19 vaccine or a placebo. The starting material was peripheral blood, obtained in a trial of Ad26.COV2.S vaccine versus placebo. The CDR3 coding sequence is TGTGCCAGCACCCCGGCTGCCGGCAGCCAAGAGACCCAGTACTTC. Translation: CASTPAAGSQETQYF.